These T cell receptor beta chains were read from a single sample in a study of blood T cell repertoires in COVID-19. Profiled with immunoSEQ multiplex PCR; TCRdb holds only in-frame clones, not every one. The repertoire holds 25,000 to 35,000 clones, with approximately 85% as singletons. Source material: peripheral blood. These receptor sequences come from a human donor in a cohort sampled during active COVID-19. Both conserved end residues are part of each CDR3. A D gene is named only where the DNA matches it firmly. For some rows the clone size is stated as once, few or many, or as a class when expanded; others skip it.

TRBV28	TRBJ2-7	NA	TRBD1	TGTGCCAGCACCTTGTGGGGACAGGGGACCTACGAGCAGTACTTC	CASTLWGQGTYEQYF
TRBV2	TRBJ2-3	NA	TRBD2	TGTGCCAGCAGGTTCTCCGGGGGGGGCCCAGATACGCAGTATTTT	CASRFSGGGPDTQYF
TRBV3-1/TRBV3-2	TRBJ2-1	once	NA	TGTGCCAGCAGCCGCGGGGTATACAATGAGCAGTTCTTC	CASSRGVYNEQFF
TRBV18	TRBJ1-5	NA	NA	TGTGCCAGCTCACCAGACCCCCAGGGTAGCAATCAGCCCCAGCATTTT	CASSPDPQGSNQPQHF
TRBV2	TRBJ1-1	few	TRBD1	TGTGCCAGCATAGGGGAACAGGGGTACACTGAAGCTTTCTTT	CASIGEQGYTEAFF
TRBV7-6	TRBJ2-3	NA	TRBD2	TGTGCCAGCAGCTTACCCTTAGCGGGAGATACGCAGTATTTT	CASSLPLAGDTQYF
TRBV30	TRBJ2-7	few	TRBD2	TGTGCCTGGAGGCGGGGGGCTGAAGAGCAGTACTTC	CAWRRGAEEQYF
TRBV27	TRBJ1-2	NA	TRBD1	TGTGCCACCTATCAAACAGGGGACTATGGCTACACCTTC	CATYQTGDYGYTF
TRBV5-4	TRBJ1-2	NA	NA	TGTGCCAGCAGCCCGGGATGGGGCTACACCTTC	CASSPGWGYTF
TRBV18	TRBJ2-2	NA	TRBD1	TGTGCCAGCTCACCACTTCAGGGGGCAAGCACCGGGGAGCTGTTTTTT	CASSPLQGASTGELFF
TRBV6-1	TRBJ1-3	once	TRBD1	TGTGCCAGCAGTGAAGAAGGGACAGGCTCTGGAAACACCATATATTTT	CASSEEGTGSGNTIYF
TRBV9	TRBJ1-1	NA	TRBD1	TGTGCCAGCAGCGCTGGACAGGGTAAAGGTTACACTGAAGCTTTCTTT	CASSAGQGKGYTEAFF
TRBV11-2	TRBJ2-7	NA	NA	TGTGCCAGCACCCGCCCAGGTTCGGCCGAGCAGTACTTC	CASTRPGSAEQYF
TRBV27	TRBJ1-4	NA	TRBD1	TGTGCCAGCAGTTCAGATAGATGGACAGGGTTTGAAAAACTGTTTTTT	CASSSDRWTGFEKLFF
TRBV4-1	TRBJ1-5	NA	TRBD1	TGCGCCAGCAGCCAAGGGCAGGGGGGTCAGCCCCAGCATTTT	CASSQGQGGQPQHF
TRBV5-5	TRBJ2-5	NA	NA	TGTGCCAGCAGCCCCTACGGAGGGAGGGAGACCCAGTACTTC	CASSPYGGRETQYF
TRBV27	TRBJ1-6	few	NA	TGTGCCAGCAGTTTGGGGGGGATCGGGAATTCACCCCTCCACTTT	CASSLGGIGNSPLHF
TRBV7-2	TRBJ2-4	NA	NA	TGTGCCAGCAGCGCGGGCGGGGCCGGAAACATTCAGTACTTC	CASSAGGAGNIQYF
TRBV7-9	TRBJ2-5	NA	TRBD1	TGTGCCAGCAGCTGGGGACAGTCGCAAGAGACCCAGTACTTC	CASSWGQSQETQYF
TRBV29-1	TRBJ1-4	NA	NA	TGCAGCAGCAGGGCAGGGGTAGCTACTAATGAAAAACTGTTTTTT	CSSRAGVATNEKLFF
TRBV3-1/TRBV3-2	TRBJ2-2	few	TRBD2	TGTGCCAGCAGCCCCTACTTAGCGGGGCGAACCGGGGAGCTGTTTTTT	CASSPYLAGRTGELFF
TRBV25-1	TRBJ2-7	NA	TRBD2	TGTGCCAGCAGGAGTCGGGGGGAGGGACGAGAGCAGTACTTC	CASRSRGEGREQYF
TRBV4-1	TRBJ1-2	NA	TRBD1	TGCGCCAGCAGCCAACCCGCCGGGACAGCATATGGCTACACCTTC	CASSQPAGTAYGYTF
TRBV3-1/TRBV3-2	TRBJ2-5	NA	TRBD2	TGTGCCAGCAGTCTTAGCGGGGGGGATCAAGAGACCCAGTACTTC	CASSLSGGDQETQYF
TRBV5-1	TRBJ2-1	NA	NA	TGCGCCAGCAGCTTGGATCCTCGGGAAACCTACAATGAGCAGTTCTTC	CASSLDPRETYNEQFF
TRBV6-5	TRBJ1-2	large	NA	TGTGCCAGCAGTCTGGGCGGGGATGGCTACACCTTC	CASSLGGDGYTF
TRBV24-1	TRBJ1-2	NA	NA	TGTGCCACCAGTTCCGGGGGGTATGGCTACACCTTC	CATSSGGYGYTF
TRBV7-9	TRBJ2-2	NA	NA	TGTGCCAGCAGCTTAGCGCTATTTTGGGAGCTGTTTTTT	CASSLALFWELFF
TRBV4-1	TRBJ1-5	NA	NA	TGCGCCAGCAGCATTCCAAACAATCAGCCCCAGCATTTT	CASSIPNNQPQHF
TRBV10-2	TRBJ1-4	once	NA	TGCGCCAGCAGTCCGACAGGCGAGAGGGAAAAACTGTTTTTT	CASSPTGEREKLFF
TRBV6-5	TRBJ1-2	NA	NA	TGTGCCAGCAGGGACAGTCTTTCTAACTATGGCTACACCTTC	CASRDSLSNYGYTF
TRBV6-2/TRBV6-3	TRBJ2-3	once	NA	TGTGCCAGCAGCCGCGCTTTTTCCGGGACAGATACGCAGTATTTT	CASSRAFSGTDTQYF
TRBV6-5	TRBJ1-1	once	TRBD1	TGTGCCAGCAGTTACCAGGGACCGAGACAGGGCACTGAAGCTTTCTTT	CASSYQGPRQGTEAFF
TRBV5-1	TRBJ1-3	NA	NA	TGCGCCAGCAGCTTGGGACAGGCTGGAAACACCATATATTTT	CASSLGQAGNTIYF
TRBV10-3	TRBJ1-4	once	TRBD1	TGTGCCATCAGCCAAGGGACAGGGGTAGATTATGAAAAACTGTTTTTT	CAISQGTGVDYEKLFF
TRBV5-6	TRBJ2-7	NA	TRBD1	TGTGCCAGCAGGGCCCCGCGGGGCAGGGGGCGCGAGCAGTACTTC	CASRAPRGRGREQYF
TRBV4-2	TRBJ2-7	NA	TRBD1	TGTGCCAGCAGCGAGGTGGGACAGGGAGACCAGCAGTACTTC	CASSEVGQGDQQYF
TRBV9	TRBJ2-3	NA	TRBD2	TGTGCCAGCAGCGTCCACACTTTTTTCGCGGGAGGGCCAGATACGCAGTATTTT	CASSVHTFFAGGPDTQYF
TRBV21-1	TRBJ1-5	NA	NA	TGTGCCAGCAGCACCAGTCCGGGACAGGACAGTCTTTTTAACAATCAGCCCCAGCATTTT	CASSTSPGQDSLFNNQPQHF
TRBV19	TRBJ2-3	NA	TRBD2	TGTGCCAGTAGTACGGGACTAGCGGGAGAGTTTTTTGATACGCAGTATTTT	CASSTGLAGEFFDTQYF
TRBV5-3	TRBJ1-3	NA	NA	TGTGCCAGAAGCTCTCAGGACTCTGGAAACACCATATATTTT	CARSSQDSGNTIYF
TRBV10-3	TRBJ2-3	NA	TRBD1	TGTGCCAGCGGACAGGGAGTCACAGATACGCAGTATTTT	CASGQGVTDTQYF
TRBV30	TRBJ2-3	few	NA	TGTGCCTGGAGTGTTCTCCCCGGAGATACGCAGTATTTT	CAWSVLPGDTQYF
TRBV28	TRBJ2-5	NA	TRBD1	TGTGCCAGCAGTCTAGGGACAGGGCTTCGTGAGACCCAGTACTTC	CASSLGTGLRETQYF
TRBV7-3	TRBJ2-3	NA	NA	TGTGCCAGCAGCTTAATGAGCGGAGACGGGACAGATACGCAGTATTTT	CASSLMSGDGTDTQYF
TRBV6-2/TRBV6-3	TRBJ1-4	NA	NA	TGTGCCAGCAGTTACACAGGGAGAGATGAAAAACTGTTTTTT	CASSYTGRDEKLFF
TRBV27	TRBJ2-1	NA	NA	TGTGCCAGCAGTCCCATAGCCATCCGTGAGCAGTTCTTC	CASSPIAIREQFF
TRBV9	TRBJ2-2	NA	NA	TGTGCCAGCGGGCGGGGGAACACCGGGGAGCTGTTTTTT	CASGRGNTGELFF
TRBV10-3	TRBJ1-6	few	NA	TGTGCCATCAGTGAATTCGAGGGTTCAGGTTCACCCCTCCACTTT	CAISEFEGSGSPLHF
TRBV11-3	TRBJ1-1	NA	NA	TGTGCCAGCAGCAGGACAGTTGGTACTGAAGCTTTCTTT	CASSRTVGTEAFF
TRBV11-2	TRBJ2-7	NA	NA	TGTGCCAGCAGCTTCGTACAGGGTGTGGGCGAGCAGTACTTC	CASSFVQGVGEQYF
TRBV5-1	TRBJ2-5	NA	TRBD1	TGCGCCAGCAGCTCCCCTAGGACAGGGATTGGTTCCCAAGAGACCCAGTACTTC	CASSSPRTGIGSQETQYF
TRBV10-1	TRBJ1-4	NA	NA	TGCGCCAGCAGGTCTGCAGGAGGGGAAAAACTGTTTTTT	CASRSAGGEKLFF
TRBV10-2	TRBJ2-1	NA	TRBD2	TGCGCCAGCAGTGAGTGGCGGGAGCCTACCCAGTTCTTC	CASSEWREPTQFF
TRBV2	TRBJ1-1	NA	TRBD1	TGTGCCAGCAGGATCGGGACAGGGCTGCCGAACACTGAAGCTTTCTTT	CASRIGTGLPNTEAFF
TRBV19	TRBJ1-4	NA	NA	TGTGCCAGTAGTCACCCCCGGGAGGGAATTGAAAAACTGTTTTTT	CASSHPREGIEKLFF